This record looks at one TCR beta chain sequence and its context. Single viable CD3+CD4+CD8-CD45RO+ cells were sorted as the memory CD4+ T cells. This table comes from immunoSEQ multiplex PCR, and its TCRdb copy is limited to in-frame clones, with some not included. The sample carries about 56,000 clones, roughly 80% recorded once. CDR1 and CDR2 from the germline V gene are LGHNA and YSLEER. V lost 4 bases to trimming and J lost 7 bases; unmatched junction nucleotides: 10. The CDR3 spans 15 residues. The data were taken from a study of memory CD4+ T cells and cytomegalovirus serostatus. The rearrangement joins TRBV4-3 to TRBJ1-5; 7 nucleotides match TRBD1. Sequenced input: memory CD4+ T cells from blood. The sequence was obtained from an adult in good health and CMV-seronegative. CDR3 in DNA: TGCGCCAGCAGCCGCAGTGACAGGGAAGGGCAGCCCCAGCATTTT. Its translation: CASSRSDREGQPQHF.